A single sample gave rise to the 16 T cell receptor beta chains below, sequenced in a study of T cells in Graves' hyperthyroidism and ophthalmopathy. TCR beta CDR3 regions were amplified from RNA. The HTBI set primed first-round TCR CDR3 RT-PCR. TCRdb re-derived calls from the multiplex PCR reads in MiXCR, one entry per CDR3 protein. The data show more than 500,000 distinct CDR3 sequences, 15% to 20% seen once. Sequencing was carried out using blood. These receptors originate from a woman younger than 45 with Graves' ophthalmopathy.

Only a few counts were recorded for this clonotype. The V and J genes are TRBV7-2 and TRBJ2-2; TRBD2 aligns across 9 bases. The V and J ends lost 4 bases and 2 bases, in that order; junction bases with no gene match: 11. The length of the CDR3 is 18 residues. Germline assignment: CDR1 SGHTA and CDR2 FQGNSA. The CDR3 nucleotides are TGTGCCAGCAGCTGGGAATCAAGCGGGAGGCCCAACACCGGGGAGCTGTTTTTT. This translates into CASSWESSGRPNTGELFF.

This clonotype showed up just once. The chain links TRBV10-3 to TRBJ2-7; 11 bases are a match to TRBD1. Germline V CDR1 and CDR2: ENHRY, SYGVKD. V shed 6 bases and J 2 bases; nucleotides not matched to a gene: 3. CDR3 length equals 14 residues. The DNA of the CDR3 is TGTGCCATCAGCGGGACAGGGGGTACCTACGAGCAGTACTTC. It encodes CAISGTGGTYEQYF.

This clonotype has more than one count but fewer than ten. This rearrangement joins TRBV7-2 to TRBJ1-6; D uncertain. The V and J ends lost 4 bases and 7 bases respectively, with 11 bases between them. Germline CDR1 reads SGHTA; CDR2 reads FQGNSA. This CDR3 has 14 amino acids. The CDR3 sequence: CASSSTRRNSPLHF. As DNA, the CDR3 is TGTGCCAGCAGCTCAACCCGCAGGAATTCACCCCTCCACTTT. Variable domain in full (rest from reference TRBV7-2 and TRBJ1-6): GAGVSQSPSNKVTEKGKDVELRCDPISGHTALYWYRQSLGQGLEFLIYFQGNSAPDKSGLPSDRFSAERTGGSVSTLTIQRTQQEDSAVYLCASSSTRRNSPLHFGNGTRLTVT.

This clonotype occurred a few times. The V and J genes are TRBV14 and TRBJ1-1; D is uncertain. Trimming stripped 0 bases from V and 0 bases from J, with 14 bases between. CDR3 length: 17 residues. From germline, CDR1 is SGHDN and CDR2 FVKESK. For the CDR3, the DNA is TGTGCCAGCAGCCAAGATAACCGGATGGCCATGAACACTGAAGCTTTCTTT. Its protein is CASSQDNRMAMNTEAFF.

This clonotype was found many times. J is TRBJ2-1 and V is TRBV20-1; D is uncertain. Germline assignment: CDR1 DFQATT and CDR2 SNEGSKA (reference sequence). This CDR3 contains 13 residues. Trimming left V 6 bases short and J 0 bases short, with 9 bases between. CDR3 amino acids: CSAGLDSYNEQFF. In nucleotides, the CDR3 is TGCAGTGCAGGGCTAGACTCCTACAATGAGCAGTTCTTC.

The rearrangement uses TRBV4-1 and TRBJ1-5; D possibly corresponds to TRBD1 (6 bases). Trimming left V 1 base short and J 0 bases short, with 13 bases between. Germline V CDR1 and CDR2: MGHRA, YSYEKL. There are 17 residues in the CDR3. CDR3 amino acids: CASSQGQGPYSNQPQHF. CDR3 nucleotides: TGCGCCAGCAGCCAAGGGCAGGGGCCCTATAGCAATCAGCCCCAGCATTTT.

This clonotype was seen more than once but under ten times. The chain links TRBV4-3 to TRBJ1-4, with 8 positions matching TRBD1. V gave up 4 bases and J gave up 7 bases; unmatched junction bases: 5. This CDR3 contains 14 residues. Germline V lookup: CDR1 LGHNA, CDR2 YSLEER. The CDR3 here is CASSRGQGSEKLFF. CDR3 bases: TGCGCCAGCAGCCGAGGACAGGGAAGTGAAAAACTGTTTTTT.

The table lists this clonotype with many counts. The chain recombines TRBV11-2 with TRBJ2-3, with D unclear. The germline V and J ends were trimmed by 1 base and 6 bases, with 14 bases remaining between them. The length of the CDR3 is 15 residues. Germline CDR1 and CDR2: SGHAT and FQNNGV. The CDR3 DNA reads TGTGCCAGCAGCTTAGTAGGCAGCAGGTTGGATACGCAGTATTTT. It specifies CASSLVGSRLDTQYF.

This clonotype was counted at least ten times. The CDR3 region is CASSLTGSDEKLFF. The CDR3 bases are TGTGCCAGCAGCCTTACAGGATCGGATGAAAAACTGTTTTTT. This chain links TRBV7-9 with TRBJ1-4; TRBD1 might be the D (5 bases). The CDR3 consists of 14 residues. From germline, CDR1 is SEHNR and CDR2 FQNEAQ (reference sequence). The ends were cut back, 5 bases at V and 6 bases at J, with 13 bases in the middle. The variable domain in full, with the rest retrieved from reference TRBV7-9 and TRBJ1-4, is DTGVSQNPRHKITKRGQNVTFRCDPISEHNRLYWYRQTLGQGPEFLTYFQNEAQLEKSRLLSDRFSAERPKGSFSTLEIQRTEQGDSAMYLCASSLTGSDEKLFFGSGTQLSVL.

The chain couples TRBV6-4 to TRBJ2-2; 9 nucleotides match TRBD2. Per germline, CDR1 MRHNA and CDR2 SNTAGT. CDR3 length equals 17 residues. The trim removed 5 bases at V and 2 bases at J, leaving 9 bases unmatched. The CDR3 region has the DNA TGTGCCAGCAGTCCTGTAGCGGGAGCGATTAACACCGGGGAGCTGTTTTTT. Amino acids: CASSPVAGAINTGELFF.

For this clonotype: A read error is possible here, since a much larger clone lies one base away. The chain links TRBV2 to TRBJ2-7; 9 bases map to TRBD1. The CDR3 runs 14 residues. Germline values: CDR1 SNHLY, CDR2 FYNNEI. CDR3 in DNA: TGTGCCAACAGTGACCGGGACAGGGCTTACGAGCAGTACTTC. This codes for CANSDRDRAYEQYF.

The V gene is TRBV6-2 or TRBV6-3, the J gene TRBJ1-1, with no clear D. Germline values: CDR1 MNHEY, CDR2 SVGEGT. V shed 7 bases and J shed 1 base, with 10 bases lying between them. This CDR3 has 13 residues. DNA of the CDR3: TGTGCCAGCATTAAGTTTGAGAACACTGAAGCTTTCTTT. This codes for CASIKFENTEAFF.

This clonotype was observed many times. The rearrangement uses TRBV2 and TRBJ2-5, with 16 bases fitting TRBD2. There are 17 residues in the CDR3. With 6 bases clipped from V and 2 bases from J, the junction kept 6 bases outside the gene matches. The germline gives CDR1 SNHLY, CDR2 FYNNEI. CDR3 sequence (DNA): TGTGCCAGCAGCGAAAAGGGACTAGCGGGAGGGCAAGAGACCCAGTACTTC. As protein: CASSEKGLAGGQETQYF.

This chain uses TRBV6-1 with TRBJ2-5; 8 bases align to TRBD2. The CDR3 has 16 residues. In germline, CDR1 is MNHNS, CDR2 SASEGT. After removal of 1 base from V and 2 bases from J, the junction contained 6 bases not matched to a gene. The CDR3 region has the DNA TGTGCCAGCAGTGAAGGCCTAGCGGGTTTACAAGAGACCCAGTACTTC. It encodes CASSEGLAGLQETQYF.

The sample holds many counts of this clonotype. The rearrangement joins TRBV2 to TRBJ1-3; D is unclear. V gave up 5 bases and J gave up 0 bases, with 14 bases separating them. The CDR3 is 16 amino acids. CDR1 and CDR2 (germline): SNHLY, FYNNEI. DNA for the CDR3: TGTGCCAGCAGTCCCCCTCCAAGGGACTCTGGAAACACCATATATTTT. Its translation is CASSPPPRDSGNTIYF.

The chain recombines TRBV3-1 with TRBJ1-3; D may be TRBD1 (6 bases). Per germline, CDR1 LGHDT and CDR2 YNNKEL (reference sequence). With 5 bases removed from V and 2 bases from J, the gap between germline ends came to 10 bases. The CDR3 totals 14 residues. The CDR3 DNA reads TGTGCCAGCAGCGGTCGGGGGCCTGGAAACACCATATATTTT. Amino acids: CASSGRGPGNTIYF.